This T cell receptor (beta chain) was observed in a study of identical twins. The germline V gene encodes CDR1 WSHSY and CDR2 SAAADI. The CDR3 has 14 residues. The V and J ends lost 6 bases and 5 bases respectively, with 14 bases between them. TCRdb used MiXCR to reprocess the 5' RACE reads, holding one entry per CDR3 protein. The sample includes hundreds of thousands of distinct CDR3 sequences, 18% of them seen just once. This sample was shared with a second study, whose subject was T cells expressing NK-cell markers. From that study: Source material for TCR beta repertoires consisted of sorted CD3+CD56+NKG2C+, CD3+CD56+NKG2C- and CD3+CD56-NKG2C+ T cells. The authors restricted sorting to alpha-beta TCR T cells with an anti-gamma-delta TCR antibody in several experiments. CD8+ T cells in more than five donors included dominant NKG2C+ clonotypes at about 1.0-7.0%. Similarly, these clonotypes led the CD3+CD56-NKG2C+ fraction as well in several donors.

The sequenced sample consisted of PBMCs. The gene calls are TRBV10-2 and TRBJ2-1; D gene uncertain. This sequence was found in a woman under 30 in good health. The CDR3, as DNA: TGCGCCAGCAGCGCACATGGGCCTAACAATGAGCAGTTCTTC. As protein: CASSAHGPNNEQFF.